Described below is a single T cell receptor beta chain sequence and its context. No antigen is known for it. Base qualities are missing; no much larger clone stands one base away. The library was made by the immunoSEQ multiplex PCR assay. The hsTCRB Kit was used according to the manufacturer's protocol to amplify rearranged TCR beta chain sequences. An Illumina MiSeq was used to sequence the TCRB libraries. In the paper's pipeline: The proprietary platform of the kit vendor was used for demultiplexing, trimming and gene mapping. This immuneACCESS table, as held by TCRdb, lists in-frame sequences with V and J called but not all clones. Of the missing ones, under half trace to an unresolved V gene in checked studies; the others have no known cause. Clone size and the V and J calls come from that table; the DNA yielded D and trimming. This sample lists about 36,000 clones; approximately 80% were detected once. 9.5% to 13% of the sample rests with the top ten.

The time point label here, explained by the study, means: week 5, during vaccination. Each vaccine dose, consisting of 300 ug of a 20-mer mutant IDH1 peptide in Montanide, was administered subcutaneously with topical imiquimod. Donors had newly diagnosed WHO grade 3 or 4 IDH1-mutant astrocytomas with loss of nuclear ATRX. The samples were drawn from NOA16, a multicentre, single-arm, open-label phase I trial in Germany that tested a mutant IDH1 peptide vaccine in humans for the first time. The DNeasy Blood and Tissue Kit was used to extract genomic DNA from EDTA blood for TCRB sequencing. This sample was taken from a study of a mutant IDH1 vaccine in newly diagnosed glioma (dated by TCRdb to the early 2020s). A note on the overall study: Patients received eight vaccinations in weeks 1, 3, 5, 7, 11, 15, 19 and 23, corresponding to visits V03 through V10. Vaccination was initiated 4-6 weeks after radiotherapy alone, or concurrently with temozolomide cycles in the chemotherapy-containing groups. Of the roughly 33 treated patients, approximately 62% were male and 37.5% were female, and the mean age was about 40 years. Prior to enrollment, patients had been given standard therapy consisting of radiotherapy alone, temozolomide alone, or radiochemotherapy with temozolomide, with the combination given to most patients. Peripheral blood was collected at six visits: V03 (baseline), V05, V07, V10, V12 and V13. Longitudinal TCRB deep sequencing was done for 25 to 30 treated patients, wherever samples were available for exploratory analyses.

The junction shows trimming of 0 bases on V and 0 bases on J, plus 8 bases between the germline ends. The CDR3 runs 15 residues from the cysteine to the phenylalanine. Only the CDR3 portion is preserved as DNA: 45 bases, with reading frame beginning at the first base. The germline V gene (reference sequence) sets CDR1 to SEHNR and CDR2 to FQNEAQ. Paper-wide results and their limitations: It was noted by the authors that analyses of patient blood samples could not be reproduced owing to sample limitations. PBMC samples for TCRB deep sequencing were selected based on availability. Pseudoprogression appeared unrelated to alterations in the top peripheral T cell clonotypes detected by TCRB sequencing. Immune responses induced by the vaccine were seen in roughly 95% of patients across multiple MHC alleles.

Sequences were derived from PBMCs, sampled from a glioma patient whose treatment included an IDH1 peptide vaccine. The TCR comes from a man aged 45 to 65 with glioma. The V and J segments used are TRBV7-9 and TRBJ1-2; TRBD1 is perhaps the D gene, given 5 matching bases. The CDR3 amino acid sequence is: CASSLAQGSNYGYTF. In nucleotide form, the sequence is TGTGCCAGCAGCTTAGCCCAGGGATCTAACTATGGCTACACCTTC.